This T cell receptor (beta chain) was identified during a study of post-analysis software for immune sequencing data. Study details: Some patients lacked subtype; others had relapsing-remitting, secondary progressive or progressive-relapsing disease.

As regards this clonotype: Its antigen is still unknown.

Trimming stripped 1 base from V and 1 base from J, with 8 bases between. There are 16 residues in the CDR3. Per the germline V gene, CDR1 is SGHTA and CDR2 is FQGNSA. Study-wide results and limits: About five TRBV segments occurring more often in patients than controls included TRBV5-6, TRBV5-1 and TRBV20-1.

Unique molecular identifiers had been added to the TCR beta cDNA libraries. TCRdb processed the PCR reads anew with MiXCR; each CDR3 protein has one entry. The sample contains hundreds of thousands of distinct CDR3 sequences, approximately 59% of which appear only once. Sequenced: blood. The chain combines TRBV7-2 with TRBJ2-6; no firm D call. This clonotype was sampled from a girl aged 2 to 9 with multiple sclerosis. Here the CDR3 reads CASSLGLGSGANVLTF. The CDR3 DNA is TGTGCCAGCAGCTTAGGATTAGGGTCTGGGGCCAACGTCCTGACTTTC.